This TCR beta chain came from a study of shared T cell receptors in the human thymus. The table came from immunoSEQ multiplex PCR; TCRdb's copy has only in-frame clones and leaves some out. The sample carries 500,000 to 750,000 clones, 70% to 90% recorded once. From germline, CDR1 is GTSNPN and CDR2 SVGIG (reference sequence). This CDR3 is built from 13 residues. Trimming cost V 0 bases and J 6 bases, with 8 bases left between them. The data were also submitted as part of a second study, on human thymus T cells.

Sequencing was performed on thymocytes. V usage is TRBV30 and J usage is TRBJ2-2; D is possibly TRBD1 (5 bases). The source is a boy younger than two with a congenital heart defect. The CDR3 loop is CAWSVQDSGELFF. The CDR3 DNA reads as TGTGCCTGGAGTGTACAGGATTCCGGGGAGCTGTTTTTT.